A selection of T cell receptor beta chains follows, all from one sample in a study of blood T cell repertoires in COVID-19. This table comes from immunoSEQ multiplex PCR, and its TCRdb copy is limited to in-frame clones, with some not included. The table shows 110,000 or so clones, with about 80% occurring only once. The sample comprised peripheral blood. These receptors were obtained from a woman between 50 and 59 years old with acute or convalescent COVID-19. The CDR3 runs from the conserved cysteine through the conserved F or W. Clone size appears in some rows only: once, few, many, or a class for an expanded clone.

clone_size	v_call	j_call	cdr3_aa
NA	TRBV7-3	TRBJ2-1	CASSLQAGGLGEQFF
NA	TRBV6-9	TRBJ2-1	CASSYPKEVNEQFF
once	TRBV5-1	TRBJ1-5	CASSLGTGMAQPQHF
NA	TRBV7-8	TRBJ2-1	CASSLVLHLNEQFF
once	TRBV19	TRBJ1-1	CASSIVGRNTEAFF
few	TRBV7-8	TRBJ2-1	CASSPTEYNEQFF
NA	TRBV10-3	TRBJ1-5	CAISEGRANQPQHF
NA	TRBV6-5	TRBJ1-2	CASSGQLSYGYTF
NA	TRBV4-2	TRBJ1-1	CASSQDKLQGRAFF
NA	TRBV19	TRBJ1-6	CASSGRWGDNSPLHF
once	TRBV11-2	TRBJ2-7	CASSFYGGPGEQYF
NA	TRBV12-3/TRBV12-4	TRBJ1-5	CASSLRDREHF
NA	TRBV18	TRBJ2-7	CASSPRQGNSYEQYF
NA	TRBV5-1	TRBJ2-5	CASSLWEAGRIQETQYF
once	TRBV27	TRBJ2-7	CASRSQGSRGSYEQYF
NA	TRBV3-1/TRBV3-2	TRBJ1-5	CASSQRGNQPQHF
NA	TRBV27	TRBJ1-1	CASSLFGTIGRNTEAFF
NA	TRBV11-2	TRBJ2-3	CASSRDAGGLGDTQYF
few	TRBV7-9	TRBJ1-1	CASSLNRGRRDEAFF
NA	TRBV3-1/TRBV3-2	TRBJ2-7	CASSWTSGGLYEQYF
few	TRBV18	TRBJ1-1	CASSLIGGAEAFF
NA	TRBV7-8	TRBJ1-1	CASSPLGDREVTEAFF
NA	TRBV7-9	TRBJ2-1	CASSRLAGGTNEQFF
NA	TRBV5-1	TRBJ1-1	CASSRGTANTEAFF
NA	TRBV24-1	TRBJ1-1	CATSRQGGTEAFF
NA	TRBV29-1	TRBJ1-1	CSVRTGILTEAFF
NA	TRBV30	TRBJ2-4	CAWNGDSRGDKNIQYF
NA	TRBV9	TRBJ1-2	CASSVEGQGAYGYTF
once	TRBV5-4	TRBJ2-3	CASSAGQLTDTQYF
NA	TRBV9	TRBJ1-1	CASSVGPGGTNTEAFF
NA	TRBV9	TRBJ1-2	CASSADREGYTF
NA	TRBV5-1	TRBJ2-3	CASSLSADTQYF
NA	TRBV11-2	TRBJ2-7	CASSLAPLVYEQYF
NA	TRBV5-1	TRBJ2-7	CASSLTPETGIYEQYF
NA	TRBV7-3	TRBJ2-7	CASSAPGQDSYEQYF
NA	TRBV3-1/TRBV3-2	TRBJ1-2	CASSQAAGGYGYTF
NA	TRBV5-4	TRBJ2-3	CASSPRGSTDTQYF
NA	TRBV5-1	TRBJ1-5	CASRPHHHYSNQPQHF
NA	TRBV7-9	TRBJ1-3	CASSRDRGGNTIYF
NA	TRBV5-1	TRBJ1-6	CASRVNREDSPLHF
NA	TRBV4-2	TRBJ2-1	CASSPRWGRGHEQFF